A selection of T cell receptor beta chains follows, all from one sample in a study of cytomegalovirus exposure and HLA in healthy donors. Assay: immunoSEQ multiplex PCR; the TCRdb copy retains only in-frame clones and omits some. Of over 85,000 clones in the sample, roughly two thirds were seen once. Sequencing was carried out using PBMCs. These receptors all stem from a middle-aged man in good health and CMV-seronegative. Both conserved end residues are part of each CDR3. Each record gives: D gene, clone size, J gene, V gene, CDR3 protein, CDR3 DNA. D genes are given only for firm matches. The size entry is marked missing in some rows and otherwise reads once, few, many or a size class.

TRBD2 | - | TRBJ2-5 | TRBV29-1 | CSVGVSGGSGTQYF | TGCAGCGTTGGAGTTAGCGGGGGTTCTGGGACCCAGTACTTC
- | few | TRBJ2-5 | TRBV30 | CAWSLMGRETQYF | TGTGCCTGGAGTCTAATGGGGCGGGAGACCCAGTACTTC
TRBD2 | - | TRBJ2-2 | TRBV18 | CASSPRGLRNTGELFF | TGTGCCAGCTCACCACGGGGACTACGGAACACCGGGGAGCTGTTTTTT
TRBD1 | - | TRBJ1-2 | TRBV6-5 | CASSPKQGAGYGYTF | TGTGCCAGCAGCCCCAAACAGGGGGCGGGATATGGCTACACCTTC
- | many | TRBJ1-3 | TRBV2 | CAGWVGEFGNTIYF | TGTGCCGGCTGGGTCGGGGAATTTGGAAACACCATATATTTT
- | once | TRBJ1-2 | TRBV27 | CASSLGGWGGRGGYTF | TGTGCCAGCAGTTTAGGGGGTTGGGGTGGGAGGGGTGGCTACACCTTC
- | - | TRBJ1-6 | TRBV4-1 | CASASGGVASPLHF | TGCGCCAGCGCCAGTGGGGGGGTTGCCTCACCCCTCCACTTT
- | - | TRBJ2-7 | TRBV9 | CASSVTGSSYEQYF | TGTGCCAGCAGCGTTACAGGGAGCTCCTACGAGCAGTACTTC
- | - | TRBJ2-1 | TRBV7-7 | CASSLSTAWDEQFF | TGTGCCAGCAGCTTATCTACAGCCTGGGATGAGCAGTTCTTC
TRBD1 | - | TRBJ2-3 | TRBV7-9 | CASSPGTGNMGWYF | TGTGCCAGCAGTCCCGGGACAGGGAATATGGGTTGGTATTTT
- | - | TRBJ1-6 | TRBV28 | CASSGGSALNSPLHF | TGTGCCAGCAGTGGGGGGTCCGCACTTAATTCACCCCTCCACTTT
TRBD1 | - | TRBJ1-4 | TRBV5-1 | CASSLGTGFGEKLFF | TGCGCCAGCAGCCTGGGGACAGGGTTTGGTGAAAAACTGTTTTTT
- | once | TRBJ2-5 | TRBV10-3 | CAISESYGGPETQYF | TGTGCCATCAGTGAGTCGTACGGGGGTCCCGAGACCCAGTACTTC
- | few | TRBJ1-5 | TRBV2 | CASSGGGSQPQHF | TGTGCCAGCAGTGGGGGGGGAAGTCAGCCCCAGCATTTT
- | few | TRBJ1-2 | TRBV27 | CASYGGISYGYTF | TGTGCCAGCTACGGGGGGATTTCGTATGGCTACACCTTC
- | few | TRBJ2-7 | TRBV27 | CASSPHRGEQYF | TGTGCCAGCAGTCCGCACCGGGGTGAGCAGTACTTC
TRBD1 | - | TRBJ1-1 | TRBV5-1 | CASSVGTGGFGNSDTEAFF | TGCGCCAGCAGCGTCGGGACAGGGGGCTTTGGTAATTCGGACACTGAAGCTTTCTTT
- | - | TRBJ1-6 | TRBV16 | CASLPTGEASPLHF | TGTGCCAGCCTACCTACGGGGGAGGCTTCACCCCTCCACTTT
- | few | TRBJ2-2 | TRBV27 | CASSTRDSRTSNTGELFF | TGTGCCAGCAGCACCCGGGACTCACGGACCTCGAACACCGGGGAGCTGTTTTTT
- | - | TRBJ1-2 | TRBV6-5 | CASSYYGGDGYTF | TGTGCCAGCAGTTACTACGGGGGTGATGGCTACACCTTC
TRBD1 | - | TRBJ2-7 | TRBV6-4 | CASSDPGGPSYEQYF | TGTGCCAGCAGTGACCCAGGGGGCCCCTCCTACGAGCAGTACTTC
- | once | TRBJ2-7 | TRBV7-7 | CASSLGTVSYEQYF | TGTGCCAGCAGCTTAGGGACAGTCTCCTACGAGCAGTACTTC
- | - | TRBJ2-3 | TRBV19 | CASSIRSGSRSTDTQYF | TGTGCCAGTAGTATACGCTCGGGGAGTCGTAGCACAGATACGCAGTATTTT
- | once | TRBJ1-1 | TRBV7-9 | CASSPRGLNTEAFF | TGTGCCAGCAGCCCCAGGGGTCTGAACACTGAAGCTTTCTTT
- | few | TRBJ1-6 | TRBV5-4 | CASSLGTAMYNSPLHF | TGTGCCAGCAGCTTGGGGACAGCGATGTATAATTCACCCCTCCACTTT
- | few | TRBJ1-6 | TRBV6-5 | CASSGGELGSPLHF | TGTGCCAGCAGCGGGGGGGAGTTGGGCTCACCCCTCCACTTT
- | - | TRBJ2-3 | TRBV29-1 | CSVEGASWSTDTQYF | TGCAGCGTTGAGGGAGCCTCCTGGTCCACAGATACGCAGTATTTT
TRBD1 | - | TRBJ1-2 | TRBV4-2 | CASSRGQTNYGYTF | TGTGCCAGCAGCCGGGGACAGACTAACTATGGCTACACCTTC
TRBD1 | once | TRBJ1-6 | TRBV7-9 | CASSRWDSGNSPLHF | TGTGCCAGCAGCCGATGGGACAGTGGAAATTCACCCCTCCACTTT
TRBD1 | once | TRBJ2-1 | TRBV5-6 | CASSLARDRRYNEQFF | TGTGCCAGCAGCTTAGCTCGGGACAGAAGATACAATGAGCAGTTCTTC
TRBD1 | once | TRBJ2-7 | TRBV5-6 | CASRETGGESVQYF | TGTGCCAGCAGGGAGACAGGGGGCGAATCGGTGCAGTACTTC
- | - | TRBJ1-4 | TRBV30 | CAWSSQRTMLF | TGTGCCTGGAGTTCACAAAGGACAATGCTTTTT
TRBD1 | - | TRBJ2-1 | TRBV27 | CASRPTGGSYNEQFF | TGTGCCAGCAGGCCAACAGGGGGCTCCTACAATGAGCAGTTCTTC
TRBD1 | - | TRBJ1-1 | TRBV7-9 | CASSPDRGPTEAFF | TGTGCCAGCAGCCCAGACAGGGGACCCACTGAAGCTTTCTTT
TRBD1 | - | TRBJ1-2 | TRBV30 | CACNRDRNGYTF | TGTGCCTGTAACCGGGACAGGAACGGCTACACCTTC
TRBD2 | - | TRBJ2-1 | TRBV13 | CASSPLTSGGHNEQFF | TGTGCCAGCAGCCCTCTGACTAGCGGGGGGCACAATGAGCAGTTCTTC
TRBD1 | - | TRBJ1-1 | TRBV7-9 | CASSSLTGGTAFF | TGTGCCAGCAGCTCTCTGACAGGGGGCACGGCTTTCTTT
- | - | TRBJ2-1 | TRBV6-6 | CASSSTGTYNNEQFF | TGTGCCAGCAGTTCAACCGGGACTTATAACAATGAGCAGTTCTTC
- | few | TRBJ2-5 | TRBV7-8 | CASSLAQGQETQYF | TGTGCCAGCAGCTTAGCCCAGGGGCAAGAGACCCAGTACTTC
- | - | TRBJ2-1 | TRBV4-3 | CASSQDPRADGEQFF | TGCGCCAGCAGCCAAGATCCCAGGGCCGATGGTGAGCAGTTCTTC
TRBD1 | few | TRBJ1-1 | TRBV5-8 | CASSLAGTGISEAFF | TGTGCCAGCAGCTTGGCCGGGACAGGCATCTCTGAAGCTTTCTTT
- | many | TRBJ1-1 | TRBV2 | CASIWGPLNTEAFF | TGTGCCAGCATATGGGGCCCACTGAACACTGAAGCTTTCTTT
TRBD1 | - | TRBJ1-6 | TRBV4-3 | CASSGQGYSPLHF | TGCGCCAGCAGCGGACAGGGGTATTCACCCCTCCACTTT
TRBD1 | - | TRBJ2-2 | TRBV5-1 | CASSLEWDRGTGELFF | TGCGCCAGCAGCTTGGAATGGGACAGAGGCACCGGGGAGCTGTTTTTT
- | - | TRBJ2-3 | TRBV5-8 | CASSLRLGDTQYF | TGTGCCAGCAGCCTAAGACTGGGAGATACGCAGTATTTT
TRBD1 | - | TRBJ1-4 | TRBV5-1 | CASSWTGEQLFF | TGCGCCAGCAGCTGGACAGGGGAGCAACTGTTTTTT
- | - | TRBJ2-7 | TRBV5-1 | CASSLTVESEQYF | TGCGCCAGCAGCTTGACAGTGGAATCCGAGCAGTACTTC
- | once | TRBJ1-5 | TRBV28 | CASRNPSRPQHF | TGTGCCAGCAGGAACCCCTCGAGGCCCCAGCATTTT
TRBD2 | - | TRBJ2-3 | TRBV6-4 | CASATSGGSDTQYF | TGTGCCAGCGCGACTAGCGGGGGATCAGATACGCAGTATTTT